This is a list of T cell receptor beta chains from one sample in a study of shared clonotypes between healthy human individuals. Using immunoSEQ multiplex PCR, the repertoire was profiled, and TCRdb retains in-frame clones only, with some absent. In the table there are some 2,000,000 clones, almost 96% of which are singletons. Sequencing was carried out using naive CD4+ T cells sorted from blood. The source is a man between 18 and 29 years old in good health. The CDR3 runs from the conserved cysteine through the conserved F or W. D genes are given only for firm matches. Not all rows give a size; the values are once, few, many and, for expanded clones, a class.

TGTGCCATCAGGCCGGACAGAGCCTACGAGCAGTACTTC,CAIRPDRAYEQYF,TRBJ2-7,.,.,TRBV10-3
TGTGCCAGTAGTTACGGACAGGCCACACAAGAGACCCAGTACTTC,CASSYGQATQETQYF,TRBJ2-5,.,TRBD1,TRBV19
TGTGCCAGCAGGCGCGCGGGAGGGCCGGGGGAGACCCAGTACTTC,CASRRAGGPGETQYF,TRBJ2-5,.,TRBD2,TRBV2
TGTGCCAGTAGTACCTATAGCGGGGAGGTTTGGAATGAGCAGTTCTTC,CASSTYSGEVWNEQFF,TRBJ2-1,.,TRBD2,TRBV19
TGCGCCAGCAGACAGGGAGAGACCCAGTACTTC,CASRQGETQYF,TRBJ2-5,.,.,TRBV5-1
TGTGCCTGGAGTGGGACAGCTAACTATGGCTACACCTTC,CAWSGTANYGYTF,TRBJ1-2,.,.,TRBV30
TGTGCCAGCTCACCCGGGACGGGGGGCTATGGCTACACCTTC,CASSPGTGGYGYTF,TRBJ1-2,.,.,TRBV18
TGTGCCACCAGCAGAGATTTAGGCACATACACTGAAGCTTTCTTT,CATSRDLGTYTEAFF,TRBJ1-1,.,.,TRBV15
TGCGCCAGCAGCCAAGTTGGCGGGGGGCGCAGGAGGACAGAGACCCAGTACTTC,CASSQVGGGRRRTETQYF,TRBJ2-5,once,TRBD2,TRBV4-1
TGTGCCAGCAGACCCGGGACTAGCGGGACCTACGAGCAGTACTTC,CASRPGTSGTYEQYF,TRBJ2-7,.,TRBD2,TRBV6-5
TGTGCCACCCTTACGGGACAGGGTGGAGATACGCAGTATTTT,CATLTGQGGDTQYF,TRBJ2-3,.,TRBD1,TRBV11-1
TGCGCCAGCAGCTTTGCCGGAGGGGACATTCAGTACTTC,CASSFAGGDIQYF,TRBJ2-4,few,.,TRBV5-1
TGTGCCAGCAGAGGACTAGCGGGAGCTTCCTACAATGAGCAGTTCTTC,CASRGLAGASYNEQFF,TRBJ2-1,.,TRBD2,TRBV7-2
TGCGCCAGCAGCTTGTGGGGGGGCACAGATACGCAGTATTTT,CASSLWGGTDTQYF,TRBJ2-3,.,.,TRBV5-1
TGTGCCAGCAGCGTAGGACAGGGAGCCACAGATACGCAGTATTTT,CASSVGQGATDTQYF,TRBJ2-3,.,TRBD1,TRBV9
TGTGCCACCAGCACAGCAGGGTTGGGAAACACCATATATTTT,CATSTAGLGNTIYF,TRBJ1-3,.,.,TRBV15
TGTGCCAGCAGCAAAGGTGGACCGAACGTAGTTGCAACTAATGAAAAACTGTTTTTT,CASSKGGPNVVATNEKLFF,TRBJ1-4,.,.,TRBV21-1
TGTGCCAGTAGGGACAGGGGAAGTCGAGACGAGCAGTACTTC,CASRDRGSRDEQYF,TRBJ2-7,once,TRBD1,TRBV19
TGTGCCAGCAGCCGTTCGACCGGGACAGTTAACTCTGGAAACACCATATATTTT,CASSRSTGTVNSGNTIYF,TRBJ1-3,.,TRBD1,TRBV7-8
TGTGCCAGCAGTGAACCCGGGACAACTAACACCGGGGAGCTGTTTTTT,CASSEPGTTNTGELFF,TRBJ2-2,.,.,TRBV25-1
TGCGCCAGCAGCTTGGTGAATTGGTTGAGCTCCTACAATGAGCAGTTCTTC,CASSLVNWLSSYNEQFF,TRBJ2-1,.,.,TRBV5-1
TGTGCCAGCAGCGTAGGAGGCGGGAGGGGTGAGACCCAGTACTTC,CASSVGGGRGETQYF,TRBJ2-5,.,TRBD2,TRBV9
TGTGCCAGCAGTGCAGTGTATGTCCCAGGGAGCTCCTATAATTCACCCCTCCACTTT,CASSAVYVPGSSYNSPLHF,TRBJ1-6,.,.,TRBV6-1
TGCACCAGCAGCCCACGGGGGGATAGCACAGATACGCAGTATTTT,CTSSPRGDSTDTQYF,TRBJ2-3,once,.,TRBV1
TGTGCCAGCAGCTTAACAGGGGGAGAGACCCAGTACTTC,CASSLTGGETQYF,TRBJ2-5,.,TRBD1,TRBV7-2
TGTGCCTCCCCGACGGCTCTGGACTATAATTCACCCCTCCACTTT,CASPTALDYNSPLHF,TRBJ1-6,.,.,TRBV30
TGTGCCAGCAGTCTGACGTTACAGACTTCCTATAATTCACCCCTCCACTTT,CASSLTLQTSYNSPLHF,TRBJ1-6,.,.,TRBV28
TGCAGCGTTGAATTAGCGGGGGGCAAAGAGACCCAGTACTTC,CSVELAGGKETQYF,TRBJ2-5,.,TRBD2,TRBV29-1
TGTGCCAGCAGGCCCACAGGGATCGACAATCAGCCCCAGCATTTT,CASRPTGIDNQPQHF,TRBJ1-5,.,.,TRBV6-6
TGCGCCAGCAGCTTGGGCGGGAGTGCCAACGAGCAGTACTTC,CASSLGGSANEQYF,TRBJ2-7,.,TRBD2,TRBV5-1
TGTGCCAGCAGCTTAGTAAAGGGCGCCGAGCAGTACTTC,CASSLVKGAEQYF,TRBJ2-7,.,.,TRBV7-8
TGTGCCAGCAGCCACCGGACAGGGTGGGAGCAGTACTTC,CASSHRTGWEQYF,TRBJ2-7,once,TRBD1,TRBV7-3
TGTGCCAGCATCCGTCAGGGGCGGGGCGAGCAGTACTTC,CASIRQGRGEQYF,TRBJ2-7,.,.,TRBV11-3
TGTGCCAGCAGTTCCGGCTCAGGGATGGGTAATTCACCCCTCCACTTT,CASSSGSGMGNSPLHF,TRBJ1-6,.,.,TRBV6-6
TGTGCCAGTAGTATACCGGGACAGCTAGCAACCGGGGAGCTGTTTTTT,CASSIPGQLATGELFF,TRBJ2-2,.,TRBD1,TRBV19
TGTGCCAGCAGCTCCCCAGGGGGAACGACCTACGAGCAGTACTTC,CASSSPGGTTYEQYF,TRBJ2-7,.,TRBD1,TRBV5-4
TGTGCCAGCAGCCAAGGGACAGTCAATCAGCCCCAGCATTTT,CASSQGTVNQPQHF,TRBJ1-5,.,TRBD1,TRBV28
TGTGCCAGCAGAAAAGCCGGACAGGGGGTTGAAGCTTTCTTT,CASRKAGQGVEAFF,TRBJ1-1,.,TRBD1,TRBV7-9
TGTGCCAGCAGCTTATCGGATGGGGCCTACGAGCAGTACTTC,CASSLSDGAYEQYF,TRBJ2-7,.,.,TRBV11-2
TGTGCCAGCAGCTTGGGGACAGCCGGCGAAAAACTGTTTTTT,CASSLGTAGEKLFF,TRBJ1-4,.,TRBD1,TRBV7-9
TGTGCCAGCAGTGGGCGGCCCGGAGATACGCAGTATTTT,CASSGRPGDTQYF,TRBJ2-3,.,.,TRBV6-1
TGTGCCAGCTCACCGCTCGCCACCCCCGGGGCAGTCTCACCCCTCCACTTT,CASSPLATPGAVSPLHF,TRBJ1-6,.,.,TRBV18
TGTGCCTGGAGTACCGACAGGGCTAACTATGGCTACACCTTC,CAWSTDRANYGYTF,TRBJ1-2,.,TRBD1,TRBV30
TGTGCCAGCAGCTTAGGCGGACGGGAAGAGACCCAGTACTTC,CASSLGGREETQYF,TRBJ2-5,.,.,TRBV7-2
TGTGCCAGTAGTGCGAGGAGACAGGGTATGTCCCTCCACTTT,CASSARRQGMSLHF,TRBJ1-6,.,TRBD1,TRBV19
TGTGCCTGGAGTGTGGACGCGAATCAGCCCCAGCATTTT,CAWSVDANQPQHF,TRBJ1-5,.,.,TRBV30
TGTGCCAGCAGGACCTCGGGGGGGCGCGCTGGGGCCAACGTCCTGACTTTC,CASRTSGGRAGANVLTF,TRBJ2-6,.,TRBD2,TRBV6-4
TGTGCCAGCAGCTTTGGGCCCACCGGGGAGCTGTTTTTT,CASSFGPTGELFF,TRBJ2-2,.,.,TRBV5-6
TGTGCCAGCAGCCAAACGACACCTAACTATGGCTACACCTTC,CASSQTTPNYGYTF,TRBJ1-2,.,.,TRBV7-9
TGCGCCAGCAGCCAAGATCCTCCCCGGGGAGCTCCGGAGGGGGTGGAAGAGCAGTACTTC,CASSQDPPRGAPEGVEEQYF,TRBJ2-7,.,.,TRBV4-1
TGTGCCAGTGGACATAGCAATCAGCCCCAGCATTTT,CASGHSNQPQHF,TRBJ1-5,.,.,TRBV6-1
TGCGCCAGCAGTGCGGGGGCAGGCACTCAGCCCCAGCATTTT,CASSAGAGTQPQHF,TRBJ1-5,.,.,TRBV10-2
TGTGCCAGCAGCGACCGGGACAGGGATGAAAAACTGTTTTTT,CASSDRDRDEKLFF,TRBJ1-4,once,TRBD1,TRBV9
TGTGCCATCAATGACGGACTTAGCAATCAGCCCCAGCATTTT,CAINDGLSNQPQHF,TRBJ1-5,.,.,TRBV10-3
TGTGCCAGCTCACCCGGGGAGGGTACTGAAGCTTTCTTT,CASSPGEGTEAFF,TRBJ1-1,.,.,TRBV18
TGTGCCAGCTCACCGGGACTAGCGGGTCCGGATGAGCAGTTCTTC,CASSPGLAGPDEQFF,TRBJ2-1,.,TRBD2,TRBV18
TGTGCTAGCAGCTTCGGCCCGGTTGGAGAAAAACTGTTTTTT,CASSFGPVGEKLFF,TRBJ1-4,few,.,TRBV7-7
TGCAGCGTCTCCCCGGGGGGGCTCGAGCAGTACTTC,CSVSPGGLEQYF,TRBJ2-7,.,TRBD2,TRBV29-1
TGTGCCAGCAGTGAAGCGCCGGGGCTCGCCTACTATGGCTACACCTTC,CASSEAPGLAYYGYTF,TRBJ1-2,.,.,TRBV6-1
TGCGCCAGCAGCTTGGGAAAGGGTTCGAGGCAAGAGACCCAGTACTTC,CASSLGKGSRQETQYF,TRBJ2-5,.,.,TRBV5-1